This is a list of T cell receptor beta chains from one sample in a study of blood T cell repertoires in COVID-19. TCRdb keeps only in-frame clones here, not all; method: immunoSEQ multiplex PCR. The sample holds about 14,000 clones, around 87% seen once. Sequences were obtained from peripheral blood. These receptors were taken from a human donor in a cohort sampled during active COVID-19. The CDR3 runs from the conserved cysteine through the conserved F or W. A D gene is named only where the DNA matches it firmly. A row's size may be missing; if present it is once, few, many or a size class.

TRBJ2-7	.	TRBV9	TRBD1	TGTGCCAGCAGCCCAGAGGGACAGAGCTACGAGCAGTACTTC	CASSPEGQSYEQYF
TRBJ2-1	.	TRBV5-5	TRBD2	TGTGCCAGCAGCCCCGGTGTTAGCGGGAGGAGAGGCAACTACAATGAGCAGTTCTTC	CASSPGVSGRRGNYNEQFF
TRBJ2-2	.	TRBV7-9	TRBD2	TGTGCCAGCAGCACCCTAGCGGGGATCGGGGAGCTGTTTTTT	CASSTLAGIGELFF
TRBJ2-1	few	TRBV9	TRBD1	TGTGCCAGCAGGGGGACAGCCGATGAGCAGTTCTTC	CASRGTADEQFF
TRBJ2-1	.	TRBV28	TRBD2	TGTGCCAGCAGCCCGGGTCTAGCGGGGAACAATGAGCAGTTCTTC	CASSPGLAGNNEQFF
TRBJ2-4	.	TRBV21-1	.	TGTGCCAGCAGCAAAGCGGGGACTAGCAGGGGAGCCAAAAACATTCAGTACTTC	CASSKAGTSRGAKNIQYF
TRBJ2-7	.	TRBV3-1/TRBV3-2	.	TGTGCCAGCAGCCAAGGGCCCCCCTACGAGCAGTACTTC	CASSQGPPYEQYF
TRBJ2-1	.	TRBV10-3	TRBD2	TGTGCCATCAGTGACCTTAGCGGGGGGCTCTACAATGAGCAGTTCTTC	CAISDLSGGLYNEQFF
TRBJ1-5	few	TRBV2	TRBD1	TGTGCCAGCAGTGCCGGGACAGAGTTTCAGCCCCAGCATTTT	CASSAGTEFQPQHF
TRBJ2-1	.	TRBV2	.	TGTGCCAGCACCAGAATGGGGGGTACCTACAATGAGCAGTTCTTC	CASTRMGGTYNEQFF